The sequence of this TCR beta chain was determined in a study of regulatory T cells in long-lasting Graves disease. Time point defined: persistent/refractory GD, antithyroid drugs over 5 years with positive TRAb. Researchers made the TCR library from RNA that was extracted from PBMCs. Germline loops: CDR1 SEHNR, CDR2 FQNEAQ (reference sequence). The V end lost 4 bases, the J end lost 4 bases, and 9 bases lay between the germline ends. This CDR3 has 13 residues. Building the TCR beta libraries relied on iRepertoire HTBI primers, and CDR3 regions underwent Arm-PCR. Each CDR3 protein gets one entry after TCRdb re-called the multiplex PCR reads with MiXCR. Of about 310,000 distinct CDR3 sequences listed, roughly a fifth are singletons.

The sample consisted of peripheral blood mononuclear cells (PBMCs), taken when the disease was refractory, from a patient treated with antithyroid drugs. This sequence was found in a female donor with Graves disease. The chain recombines TRBV7-9 with TRBJ2-3, with TRBD1 as a possible D gene (7 bases). As DNA, the CDR3 is TGTGCCAGCAGCTCAGGGGGGCCAGATACGCAGTATTTT. Translation gives CASSSGGPDTQYF.